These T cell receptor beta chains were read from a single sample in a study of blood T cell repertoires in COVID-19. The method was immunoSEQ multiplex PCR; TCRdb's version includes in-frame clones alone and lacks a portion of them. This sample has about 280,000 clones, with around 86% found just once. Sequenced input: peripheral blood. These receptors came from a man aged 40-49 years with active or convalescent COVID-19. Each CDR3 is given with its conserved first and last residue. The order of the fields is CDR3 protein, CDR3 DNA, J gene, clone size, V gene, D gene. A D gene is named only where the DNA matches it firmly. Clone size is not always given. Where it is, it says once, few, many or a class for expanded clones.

CDR3 protein: CASSQDTREQETQYF
CDR3 DNA: TGTGCCAGCAGCCAAGATACGCGGGAACAAGAGACCCAGTACTTC
J gene: TRBJ2-5
clone size: NA
V gene: TRBV4-2
D gene: NA

CDR3 protein: CASSGTSGVAYEQYF
CDR3 DNA: TGCGCCAGCAGCGGCACTAGCGGGGTGGCCTACGAGCAGTACTTC
J gene: TRBJ2-7
clone size: NA
V gene: TRBV5-1
D gene: TRBD2

CDR3 protein: CASSLRTAYNEQFF
CDR3 DNA: TGTGCCAGCAGTTTAAGGACAGCATACAATGAGCAGTTCTTC
J gene: TRBJ2-1
clone size: once
V gene: TRBV27
D gene: NA

CDR3 protein: CASSPGWAEGNTIYF
CDR3 DNA: TGTGCCAGCAGCCCAGGGTGGGCTGAAGGAAACACCATATATTTT
J gene: TRBJ1-3
clone size: once
V gene: TRBV13
D gene: NA

CDR3 protein: CASSPLARADTQYF
CDR3 DNA: TGTGCCAGCAGCCCGTTAGCCAGGGCAGATACGCAGTATTTT
J gene: TRBJ2-3
clone size: NA
V gene: TRBV7-9
D gene: NA

CDR3 protein: CASSPRTGWRNTEAFF
CDR3 DNA: TGTGCCAGCAGCCCCCGGACAGGGTGGCGGAACACTGAAGCTTTCTTT
J gene: TRBJ1-1
clone size: few
V gene: TRBV5-6
D gene: TRBD1

CDR3 protein: CASSGGDRNSPLHF
CDR3 DNA: TGTGCCAGCAGTGGCGGGGATCGGAATTCACCCCTCCACTTT
J gene: TRBJ1-6
clone size: once
V gene: TRBV2
D gene: NA

CDR3 protein: CASSSEGRAAYEQYF
CDR3 DNA: TGTGCCAGCAGTTCTGAAGGCAGGGCGGCCTACGAGCAGTACTTC
J gene: TRBJ2-7
clone size: NA
V gene: TRBV28
D gene: NA

CDR3 protein: CATSRQGVDYGYTF
CDR3 DNA: TGTGCCACCAGCCGACAGGGGGTAGACTATGGCTACACCTTC
J gene: TRBJ1-2
clone size: NA
V gene: TRBV24-1
D gene: TRBD1

CDR3 protein: CASSEDRGSYNEQFF
CDR3 DNA: TGTGCCAGCAGCGAGGACAGGGGGTCCTACAATGAGCAGTTCTTC
J gene: TRBJ2-1
clone size: NA
V gene: TRBV6-5
D gene: TRBD1

CDR3 protein: CASSQFSERGNIQYF
CDR3 DNA: TGTGCCAGCAGCCAATTTAGCGAGAGGGGGAACATTCAGTACTTC
J gene: TRBJ2-4
clone size: NA
V gene: TRBV11-3
D gene: NA

CDR3 protein: CASSPSGVNQETQYF
CDR3 DNA: TGTGCCAGTTCCCCGTCAGGGGTAAATCAAGAGACCCAGTACTTC
J gene: TRBJ2-5
clone size: NA
V gene: TRBV19
D gene: NA

CDR3 protein: CASSSRTESGLGEQYF
CDR3 DNA: TGCGCCAGCAGCTCGCGGACAGAAAGCGGCCTAGGCGAGCAGTACTTC
J gene: TRBJ2-7
clone size: many
V gene: TRBV5-1
D gene: NA

CDR3 protein: CSVEENRGFGELFF
CDR3 DNA: TGCAGCGTTGAAGAGAACAGGGGGTTCGGGGAGCTGTTTTTT
J gene: TRBJ2-2
clone size: NA
V gene: TRBV29-1
D gene: TRBD1

CDR3 protein: CAWQRQGLGEQYF
CDR3 DNA: TGTGCCTGGCAAAGGCAGGGATTGGGCGAGCAGTACTTC
J gene: TRBJ2-7
clone size: once
V gene: TRBV30
D gene: NA

CDR3 protein: CASSTTGDTEAFF
CDR3 DNA: TGTGCCAGCTCAACAACAGGGGACACTGAAGCTTTCTTT
J gene: TRBJ1-1
clone size: NA
V gene: TRBV18
D gene: TRBD1

CDR3 protein: CAWSVQGPGELFF
CDR3 DNA: TGTGCCTGGAGTGTCCAGGGGCCCGGGGAGCTGTTTTTT
J gene: TRBJ2-2
clone size: NA
V gene: TRBV30
D gene: NA

CDR3 protein: CACVPLSSYEQYF
CDR3 DNA: TGTGCCTGCGTCCCATTGAGCTCCTACGAGCAGTACTTC
J gene: TRBJ2-7
clone size: few
V gene: TRBV30
D gene: NA

CDR3 protein: CASSVQGGGTDTQYF
CDR3 DNA: TGTGCCAGCAGCGTACAGGGTGGTGGCACAGATACGCAGTATTTT
J gene: TRBJ2-3
clone size: NA
V gene: TRBV6-5
D gene: NA

CDR3 protein: CASSLLPRPPETQYF
CDR3 DNA: TGTGCCAGCAGCCTTCTTCCCAGGCCCCCAGAGACCCAGTACTTC
J gene: TRBJ2-5
clone size: NA
V gene: TRBV14
D gene: NA

CDR3 protein: CASSIAQGKTYGYTF
CDR3 DNA: TGTGCCAGTAGTATAGCCCAGGGGAAGACCTATGGCTACACCTTC
J gene: TRBJ1-2
clone size: NA
V gene: TRBV19
D gene: NA

CDR3 protein: CASSLSREKTQYF
CDR3 DNA: TGTGCCAGCAGCTTAAGTAGGGAGAAGACCCAGTACTTC
J gene: TRBJ2-5
clone size: NA
V gene: TRBV7-3
D gene: NA

CDR3 protein: CASSSRTGATGELFF
CDR3 DNA: TGTGCCAGCAGCTCACGGACAGGGGCCACCGGGGAGCTGTTTTTT
J gene: TRBJ2-2
clone size: NA
V gene: TRBV9
D gene: TRBD1

CDR3 protein: CASSLSGDLLYNEQFF
CDR3 DNA: TGTGCCAGCAGCTTGTCGGGGGACCTGCTGTACAATGAGCAGTTCTTC
J gene: TRBJ2-1
clone size: NA
V gene: TRBV5-6
D gene: NA

CDR3 protein: CASMDSGYTF
CDR3 DNA: TGTGCCAGCATGGACAGTGGCTACACCTTC
J gene: TRBJ1-2
clone size: NA
V gene: TRBV6-6
D gene: NA

CDR3 protein: CASSQDSYEQYF
CDR3 DNA: TGTGCCAGCAGCCAGGACTCCTACGAGCAGTACTTC
J gene: TRBJ2-7
clone size: NA
V gene: TRBV28
D gene: NA

CDR3 protein: CASSGQGLGVMVGEKLFF
CDR3 DNA: TGTGCCAGCAGTGGACAGGGGCTTGGAGTTATGGTAGGGGAAAAACTGTTTTTT
J gene: TRBJ1-4
clone size: once
V gene: TRBV6-1
D gene: TRBD1

CDR3 protein: CASSLKLETPLHF
CDR3 DNA: TGTGCCAGCAGTTTGAAACTCGAAACACCCCTCCACTTT
J gene: TRBJ1-6
clone size: NA
V gene: TRBV12-3/TRBV12-4
D gene: NA

CDR3 protein: CASSAGQGAIYEQYF
CDR3 DNA: TGTGCCAGTAGTGCGGGACAGGGGGCTATCTACGAGCAGTACTTC
J gene: TRBJ2-7
clone size: NA
V gene: TRBV19
D gene: TRBD1

CDR3 protein: CASSPGRSTEAFF
CDR3 DNA: TGTGCCAGCTCACCAGGGAGGTCCACTGAAGCTTTCTTT
J gene: TRBJ1-1
clone size: few
V gene: TRBV18
D gene: NA

CDR3 protein: CASSVSGGAVQYF
CDR3 DNA: TGTGCCAGCAGTGTGAGCGGGGGGGCGGTCCAGTACTTC
J gene: TRBJ2-5
clone size: NA
V gene: TRBV2
D gene: TRBD2

CDR3 protein: CASSFGQSNSPLHF
CDR3 DNA: TGTGCCAGCAGCTTCGGACAGAGCAATTCACCCCTCCACTTT
J gene: TRBJ1-6
clone size: NA
V gene: TRBV7-9
D gene: NA

CDR3 protein: CASSFGLRTSGTGDTQYF
CDR3 DNA: TGTGCCAGCAGCTTCGGACTTCGGACTAGCGGGACGGGTGATACGCAGTATTTT
J gene: TRBJ2-3
clone size: NA
V gene: TRBV5-8
D gene: TRBD2

CDR3 protein: CATSDPTGSGNQPQHF
CDR3 DNA: TGTGCCACCAGTGACCCGACAGGGTCTGGCAATCAGCCCCAGCATTTT
J gene: TRBJ1-5
clone size: NA
V gene: TRBV24-1
D gene: TRBD1

CDR3 protein: CATSDSTGSRAFF
CDR3 DNA: TGTGCCACCAGTGATTCCACAGGGTCGAGAGCTTTCTTT
J gene: TRBJ1-1
clone size: NA
V gene: TRBV24-1
D gene: NA

CDR3 protein: CASSEFLNEKLFF
CDR3 DNA: TGCGCCAGCAGTGAATTTCTTAATGAAAAACTGTTTTTT
J gene: TRBJ1-4
clone size: NA
V gene: TRBV10-1
D gene: NA

CDR3 protein: CASSTLAGGPYNEQFF
CDR3 DNA: TGTGCCAGCAGTACCCTAGCGGGAGGGCCCTACAATGAGCAGTTCTTC
J gene: TRBJ2-1
clone size: NA
V gene: TRBV27
D gene: TRBD2

CDR3 protein: CASSQGAGQGKTEAFF
CDR3 DNA: TGCGCCAGCAGCCAAGGGGCGGGACAGGGTAAAACTGAAGCTTTCTTT
J gene: TRBJ1-1
clone size: NA
V gene: TRBV4-1
D gene: TRBD1

CDR3 protein: CASSPRASLSTGELFF
CDR3 DNA: TGTGCCAGCAGTCCCCGGGCTAGCTTGAGCACCGGGGAGCTGTTTTTT
J gene: TRBJ2-2
clone size: NA
V gene: TRBV6-6
D gene: NA

CDR3 protein: CASRTPNYGYTF
CDR3 DNA: TGTGCCAGCCGTACACCGAACTATGGCTACACCTTC
J gene: TRBJ1-2
clone size: NA
V gene: TRBV28
D gene: NA